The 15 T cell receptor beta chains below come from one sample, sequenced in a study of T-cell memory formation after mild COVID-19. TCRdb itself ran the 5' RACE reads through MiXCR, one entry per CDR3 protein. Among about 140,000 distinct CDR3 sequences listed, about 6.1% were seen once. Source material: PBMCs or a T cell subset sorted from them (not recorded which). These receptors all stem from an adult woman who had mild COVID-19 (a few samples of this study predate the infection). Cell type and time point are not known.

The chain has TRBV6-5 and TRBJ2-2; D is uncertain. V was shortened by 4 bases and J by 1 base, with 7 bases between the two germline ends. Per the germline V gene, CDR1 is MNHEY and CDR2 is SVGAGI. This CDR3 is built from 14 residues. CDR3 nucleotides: TGTGCCAGCAGTTCCGGGCAGAACACCGGGGAGCTGTTTTTT. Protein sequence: CASSSGQNTGELFF.

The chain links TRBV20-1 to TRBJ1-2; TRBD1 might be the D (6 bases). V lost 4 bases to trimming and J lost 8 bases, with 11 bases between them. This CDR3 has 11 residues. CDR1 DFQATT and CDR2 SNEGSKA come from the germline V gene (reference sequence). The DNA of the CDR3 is TGCAGTGCTACAGGGGTGGGAGGCTACACCTTC. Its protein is CSATGVGGYTF.

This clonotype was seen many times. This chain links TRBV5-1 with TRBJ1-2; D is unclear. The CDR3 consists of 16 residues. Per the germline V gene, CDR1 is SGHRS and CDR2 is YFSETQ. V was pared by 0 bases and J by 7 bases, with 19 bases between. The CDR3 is CASSLVFGRPAIGYTF. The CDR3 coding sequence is TGCGCCAGCAGCTTGGTGTTCGGCAGGCCGGCCATTGGCTACACCTTC.

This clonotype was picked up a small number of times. This chain's CDR3 is CASSLGTSNTDTQYF. The CDR3, as DNA: TGTGCCAGCAGCCTCGGGACTAGTAATACAGATACGCAGTATTTT. This chain uses TRBV5-4 with TRBJ2-3; 8 nucleotides line up with TRBD2. The CDR3 has 15 amino acids. Germline loops: CDR1 SGHNT, CDR2 YYREEE (reference sequence). After removal of 4 bases from V and 3 bases from J, the junction contained 7 bases not matched to a gene.

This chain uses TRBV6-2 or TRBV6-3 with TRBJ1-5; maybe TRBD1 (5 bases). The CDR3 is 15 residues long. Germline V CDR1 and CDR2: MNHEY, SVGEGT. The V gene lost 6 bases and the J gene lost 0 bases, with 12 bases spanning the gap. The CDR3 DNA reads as TGTGCCAGCAGAGACGACAGACATAGCAATCAGCCCCAGCATTTT. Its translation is CASRDDRHSNQPQHF.

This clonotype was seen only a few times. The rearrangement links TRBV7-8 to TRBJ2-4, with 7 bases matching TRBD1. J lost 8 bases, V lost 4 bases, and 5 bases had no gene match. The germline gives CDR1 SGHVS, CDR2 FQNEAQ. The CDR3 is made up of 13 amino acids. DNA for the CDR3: TGTGCCAGCAGCTCCGACAGGGCGGACATTCAGTACTTC. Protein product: CASSSDRADIQYF.

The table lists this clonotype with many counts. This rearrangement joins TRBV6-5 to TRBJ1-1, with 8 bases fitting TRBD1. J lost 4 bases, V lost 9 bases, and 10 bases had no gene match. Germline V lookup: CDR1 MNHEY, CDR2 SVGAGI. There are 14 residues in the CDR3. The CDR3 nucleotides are TGTGCCAGTCAGAGGACAGGGAGTGGCACTGAAGCTTTCTTT. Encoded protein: CASQRTGSGTEAFF.

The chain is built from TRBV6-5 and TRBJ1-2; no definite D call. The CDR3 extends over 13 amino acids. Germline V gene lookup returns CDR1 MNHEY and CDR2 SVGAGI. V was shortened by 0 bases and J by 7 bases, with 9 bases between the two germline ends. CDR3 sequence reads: CASSYSGIPGYTF. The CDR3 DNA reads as TGTGCCAGCAGTTACTCAGGGATCCCTGGCTACACCTTC.

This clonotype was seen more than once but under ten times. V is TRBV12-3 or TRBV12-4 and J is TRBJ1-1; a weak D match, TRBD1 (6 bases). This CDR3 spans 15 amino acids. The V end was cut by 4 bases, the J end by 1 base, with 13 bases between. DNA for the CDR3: TGTGCCAGCAGTTACCAACAGGGACCGAACACTGAAGCTTTCTTT. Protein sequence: CASSYQQGPNTEAFF.

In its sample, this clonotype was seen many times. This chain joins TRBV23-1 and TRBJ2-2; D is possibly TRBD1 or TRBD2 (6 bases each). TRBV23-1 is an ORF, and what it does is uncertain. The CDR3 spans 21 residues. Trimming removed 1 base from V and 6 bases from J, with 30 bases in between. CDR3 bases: TGCGCCAGCAGTCAATACCGGGGGCTCTATATCCCCCCCGAGTGCCCCGGGGAGCTGTTTTTT. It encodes CASSQYRGLYIPPECPGELFF.

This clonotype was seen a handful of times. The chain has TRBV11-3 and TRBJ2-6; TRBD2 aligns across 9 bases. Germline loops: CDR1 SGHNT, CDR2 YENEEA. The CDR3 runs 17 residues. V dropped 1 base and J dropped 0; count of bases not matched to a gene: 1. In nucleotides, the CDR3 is TGTGCCAGCAGCTTAGGCGGGAGGGCCTCTGGGGCCAACGTCCTGACTTTC. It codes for CASSLGGRASGANVLTF.

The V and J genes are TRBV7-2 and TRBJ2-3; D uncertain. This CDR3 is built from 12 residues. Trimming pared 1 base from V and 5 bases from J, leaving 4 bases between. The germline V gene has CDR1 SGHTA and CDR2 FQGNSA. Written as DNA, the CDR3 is TGTGCCAGCAGCTTAGGTTTAGATACGCAGTATTTT. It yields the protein CASSLGLDTQYF.

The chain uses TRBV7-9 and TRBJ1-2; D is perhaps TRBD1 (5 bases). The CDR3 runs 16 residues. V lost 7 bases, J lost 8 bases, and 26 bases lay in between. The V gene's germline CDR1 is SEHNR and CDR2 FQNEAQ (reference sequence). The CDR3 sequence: CASTKGVTGTPKGYTF. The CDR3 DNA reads TGTGCCAGCACCAAAGGGGTTACCGGGACCCCAAAGGGCTACACCTTC.

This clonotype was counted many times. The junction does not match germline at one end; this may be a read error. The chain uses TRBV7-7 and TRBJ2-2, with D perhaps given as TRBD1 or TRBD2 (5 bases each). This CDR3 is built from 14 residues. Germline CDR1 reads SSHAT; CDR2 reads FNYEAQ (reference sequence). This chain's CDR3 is CASSLGTNTGELFF. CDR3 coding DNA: TGTGCTAGCAGCTTGGGGACCAACACCGGGGAGCTGTTTTTT. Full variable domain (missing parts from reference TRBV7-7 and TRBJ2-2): GAGVSQSPRYKVTKRGQDVTLRCDPISSHATLYWYQQALGQGPEFLTYFNYEAQPDKSGLPSDRFSAERPEGSISTLTIQRTEQRDSAMYRCASSLGTNTGELFFGEGSRLTVL.

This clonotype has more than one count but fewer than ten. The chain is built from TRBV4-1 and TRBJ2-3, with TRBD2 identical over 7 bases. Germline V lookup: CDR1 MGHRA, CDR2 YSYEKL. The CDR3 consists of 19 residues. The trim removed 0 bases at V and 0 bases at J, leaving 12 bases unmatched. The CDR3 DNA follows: TGCGCCAGCAGCCAAGACCCCCCATCGGGAGGAATAAGCACAGATACGCAGTATTTT. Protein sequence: CASSQDPPSGGISTDTQYF.